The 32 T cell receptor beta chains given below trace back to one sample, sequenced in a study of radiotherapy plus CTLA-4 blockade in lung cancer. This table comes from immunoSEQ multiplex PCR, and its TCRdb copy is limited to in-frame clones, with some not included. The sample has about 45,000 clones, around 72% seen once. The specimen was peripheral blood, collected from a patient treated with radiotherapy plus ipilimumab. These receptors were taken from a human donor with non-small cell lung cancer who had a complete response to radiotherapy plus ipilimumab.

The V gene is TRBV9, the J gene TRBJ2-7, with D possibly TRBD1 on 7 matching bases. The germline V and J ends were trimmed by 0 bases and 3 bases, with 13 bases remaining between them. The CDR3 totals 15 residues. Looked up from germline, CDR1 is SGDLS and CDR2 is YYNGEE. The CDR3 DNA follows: TGTGCCAGCAGCGTAGGACAGGGAGGAGGCTACGAGCAGTACTTC. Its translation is CASSVGQGGGYEQYF.

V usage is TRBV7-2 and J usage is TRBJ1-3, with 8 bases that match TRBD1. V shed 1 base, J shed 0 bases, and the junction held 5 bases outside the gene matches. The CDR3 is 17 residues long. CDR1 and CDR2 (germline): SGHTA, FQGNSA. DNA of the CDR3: TGTGCCAGCAGCTTAGGGGGGACAGGCTCCTCTGGAAACACCATATATTTT. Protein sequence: CASSLGGTGSSGNTIYF.

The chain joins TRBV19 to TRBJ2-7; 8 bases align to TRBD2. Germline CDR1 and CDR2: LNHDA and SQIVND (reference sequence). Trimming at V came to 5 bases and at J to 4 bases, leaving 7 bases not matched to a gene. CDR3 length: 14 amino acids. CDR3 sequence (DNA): TGTGCCAGTAGTCATTTTAGCGGGACTTACGAGCAGTACTTC. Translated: CASSHFSGTYEQYF. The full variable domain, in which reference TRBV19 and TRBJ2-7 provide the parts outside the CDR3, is DGGITQSPKYLFRKEGQNVTLSCEQNLNHDAMYWYRQDPGQGLRLIYYSQIVNDFQKGDIAEGYSVSREKKESFPLTVTSAQKNPTAFYLCASSHFSGTYEQYFGPGTRLTVT.

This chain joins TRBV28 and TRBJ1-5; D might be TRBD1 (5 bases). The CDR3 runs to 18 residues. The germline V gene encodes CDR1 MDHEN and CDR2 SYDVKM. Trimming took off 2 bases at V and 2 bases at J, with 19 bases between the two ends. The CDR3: CASSLMRRTIRGNQPQHF. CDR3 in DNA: TGTGCCAGCAGTTTAATGCGTCGGACAATTCGGGGCAATCAGCCCCAGCATTTT.

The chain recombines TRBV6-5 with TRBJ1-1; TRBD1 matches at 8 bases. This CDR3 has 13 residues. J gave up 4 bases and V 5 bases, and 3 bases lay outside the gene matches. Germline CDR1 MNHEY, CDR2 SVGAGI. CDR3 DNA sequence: TGTGCCAGCAGTCTCGGGACAGGCACTGAAGCTTTCTTT. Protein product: CASSLGTGTEAFF.

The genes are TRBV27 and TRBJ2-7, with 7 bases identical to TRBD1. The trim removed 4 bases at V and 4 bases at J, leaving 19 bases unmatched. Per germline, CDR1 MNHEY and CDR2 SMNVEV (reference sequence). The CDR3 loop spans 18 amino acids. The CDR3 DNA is TGTGCCAGCAGTTCCTCAGAATACAAGCGACAGGGTACTTACGAGCAGTACTTC. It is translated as CASSSSEYKRQGTYEQYF.

Here the CDR3 reads CASSLGTATNEKLFF. CDR3 bases: TGTGCCAGCAGCTTAGGGACAGCAACTAATGAAAAACTGTTTTTT. The rearrangement joins TRBV7-9 to TRBJ1-4, with a possible D match to TRBD1 (6 bases). This CDR3 is 15 amino acids long. V was cut by 1 base and J by 0 bases, with 6 bases left in between. The germline V gene encodes CDR1 SEHNR and CDR2 FQNEAQ (reference sequence).

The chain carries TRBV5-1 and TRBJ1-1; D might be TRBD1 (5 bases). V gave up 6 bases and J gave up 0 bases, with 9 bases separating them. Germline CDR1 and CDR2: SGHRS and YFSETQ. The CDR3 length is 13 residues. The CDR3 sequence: CASMTDLNTEAFF. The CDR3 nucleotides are TGCGCCAGCATGACAGATTTGAACACTGAAGCTTTCTTT.

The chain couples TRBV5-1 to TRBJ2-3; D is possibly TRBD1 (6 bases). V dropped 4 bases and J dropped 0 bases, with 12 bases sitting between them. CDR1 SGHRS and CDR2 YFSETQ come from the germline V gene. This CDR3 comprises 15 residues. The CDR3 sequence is CASSRLDRSTDTQYF. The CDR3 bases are TGCGCCAGCAGCCGCTTGGACAGAAGCACAGATACGCAGTATTTT.

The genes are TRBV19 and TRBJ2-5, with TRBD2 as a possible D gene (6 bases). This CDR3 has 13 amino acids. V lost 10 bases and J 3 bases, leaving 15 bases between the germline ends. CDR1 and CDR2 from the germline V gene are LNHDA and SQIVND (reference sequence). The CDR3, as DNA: TGTGCCACCTTACTAGGGAGGAAAGAGACCCAGTACTTC. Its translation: CATLLGRKETQYF.

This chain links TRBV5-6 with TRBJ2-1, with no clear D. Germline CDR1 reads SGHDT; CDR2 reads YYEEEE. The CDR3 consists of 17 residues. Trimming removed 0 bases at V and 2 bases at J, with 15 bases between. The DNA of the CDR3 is TGTGCCAGCAGCTTGGGGGTTCGGTCGGCGGCCTACAATGAGCAGTTCTTC. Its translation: CASSLGVRSAAYNEQFF.

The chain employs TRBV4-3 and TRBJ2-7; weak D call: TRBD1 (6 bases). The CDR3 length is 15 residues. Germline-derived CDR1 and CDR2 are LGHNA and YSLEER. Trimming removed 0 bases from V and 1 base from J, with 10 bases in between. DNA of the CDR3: TGCGCCAGCAGCCAAGATTGGGACATTTCCTACGAGCAGTACTTC. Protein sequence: CASSQDWDISYEQYF.

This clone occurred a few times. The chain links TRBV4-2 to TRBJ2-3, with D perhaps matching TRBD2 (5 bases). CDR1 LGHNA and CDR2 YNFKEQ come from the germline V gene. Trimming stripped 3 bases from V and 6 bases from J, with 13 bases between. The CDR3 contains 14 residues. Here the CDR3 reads CASSQDSTADTQYF. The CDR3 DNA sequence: TGTGCCAGCAGCCAGGACTCAACGGCGGATACGCAGTATTTT.

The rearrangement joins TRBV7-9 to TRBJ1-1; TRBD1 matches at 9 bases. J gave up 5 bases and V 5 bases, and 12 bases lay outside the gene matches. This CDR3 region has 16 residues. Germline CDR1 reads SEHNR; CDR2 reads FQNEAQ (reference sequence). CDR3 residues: CASSPRTGEGWTEAFF. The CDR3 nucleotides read TGTGCCAGCAGCCCCAGGACAGGGGAAGGTTGGACTGAAGCTTTCTTT.

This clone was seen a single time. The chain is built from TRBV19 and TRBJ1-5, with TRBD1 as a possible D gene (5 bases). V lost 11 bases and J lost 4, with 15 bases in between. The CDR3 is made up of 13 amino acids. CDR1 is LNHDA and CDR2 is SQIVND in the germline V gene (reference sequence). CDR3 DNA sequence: TGTGCCTCGACCCTCAGGGTGAATCAGCCCCAGCATTTT. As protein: CASTLRVNQPQHF. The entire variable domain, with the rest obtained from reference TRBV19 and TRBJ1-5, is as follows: DGGITQSPKYLFRKEGQNVTLSCEQNLNHDAMYWYRQDPGQGLRLIYYSQIVNDFQKGDIAEGYSVSREKKESFPLTVTSAQKNPTAFYLCASTLRVNQPQHFGDGTRLSIL.

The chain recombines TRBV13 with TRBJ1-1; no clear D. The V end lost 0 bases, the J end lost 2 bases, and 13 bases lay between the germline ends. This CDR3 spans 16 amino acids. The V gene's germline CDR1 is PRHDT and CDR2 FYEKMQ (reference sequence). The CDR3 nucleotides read TGTGCCAGCAGCTTAGGGCAGGTCCTTGGAAACACTGAAGCTTTCTTT. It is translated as CASSLGQVLGNTEAFF.

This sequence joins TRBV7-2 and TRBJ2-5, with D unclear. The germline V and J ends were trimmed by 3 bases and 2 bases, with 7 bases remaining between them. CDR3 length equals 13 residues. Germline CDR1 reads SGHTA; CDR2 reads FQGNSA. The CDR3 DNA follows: TGTGCCAGCAGCTTTAGCATACAAGAGACCCAGTACTTC. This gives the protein CASSFSIQETQYF.

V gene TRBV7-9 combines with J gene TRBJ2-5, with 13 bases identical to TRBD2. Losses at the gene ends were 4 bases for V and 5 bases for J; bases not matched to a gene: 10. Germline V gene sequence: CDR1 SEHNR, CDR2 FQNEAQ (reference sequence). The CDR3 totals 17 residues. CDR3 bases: TGTGCCAGCAGCTCCGGGCGACTAGCGGGGGGCCGGGAGACCCAGTACTTC. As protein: CASSSGRLAGGRETQYF.

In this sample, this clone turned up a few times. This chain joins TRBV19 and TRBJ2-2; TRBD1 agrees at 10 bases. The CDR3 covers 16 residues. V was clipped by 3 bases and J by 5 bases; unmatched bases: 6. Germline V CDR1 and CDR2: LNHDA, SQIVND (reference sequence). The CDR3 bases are TGTGCCAGTAGTATTATAGGGACAGGGGTTACCGGGGAGCTGTTTTTT. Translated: CASSIIGTGVTGELFF.

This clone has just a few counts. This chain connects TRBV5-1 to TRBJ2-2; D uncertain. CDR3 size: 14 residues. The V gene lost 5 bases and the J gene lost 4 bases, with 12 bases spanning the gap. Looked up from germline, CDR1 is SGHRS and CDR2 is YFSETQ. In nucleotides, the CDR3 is TGCGCCAGCAGTTGGGCCCGGTCCACCGGGGAGCTGTTTTTT. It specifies CASSWARSTGELFF.

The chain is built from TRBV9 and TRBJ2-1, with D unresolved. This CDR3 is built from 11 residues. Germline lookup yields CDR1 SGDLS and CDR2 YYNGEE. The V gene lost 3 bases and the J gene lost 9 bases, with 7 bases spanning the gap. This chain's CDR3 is CASSGRIEQFF. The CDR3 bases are TGTGCCAGCAGCGGGCGGATTGAGCAGTTCTTC.

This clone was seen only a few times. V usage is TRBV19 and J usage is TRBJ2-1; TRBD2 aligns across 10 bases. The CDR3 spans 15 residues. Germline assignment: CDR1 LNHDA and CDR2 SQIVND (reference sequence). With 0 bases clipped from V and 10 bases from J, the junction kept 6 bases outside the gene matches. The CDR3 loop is CASSIEVSGGAEQFF. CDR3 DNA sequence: TGTGCCAGTAGTATAGAAGTAAGCGGGGGGGCCGAGCAGTTCTTC. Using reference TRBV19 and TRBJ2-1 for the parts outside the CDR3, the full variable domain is DGGITQSPKYLFRKEGQNVTLSCEQNLNHDAMYWYRQDPGQGLRLIYYSQIVNDFQKGDIAEGYSVSREKKESFPLTVTSAQKNPTAFYLCASSIEVSGGAEQFFGPGTRLTVL.

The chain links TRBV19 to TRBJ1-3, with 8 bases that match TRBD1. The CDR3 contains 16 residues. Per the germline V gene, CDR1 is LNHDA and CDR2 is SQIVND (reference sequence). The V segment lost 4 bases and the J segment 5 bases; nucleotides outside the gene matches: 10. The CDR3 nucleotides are TGTGCCAGTAGTACCCCCGGGACAGGCGGGAGAAACACCATATATTTT. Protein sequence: CASSTPGTGGRNTIYF.

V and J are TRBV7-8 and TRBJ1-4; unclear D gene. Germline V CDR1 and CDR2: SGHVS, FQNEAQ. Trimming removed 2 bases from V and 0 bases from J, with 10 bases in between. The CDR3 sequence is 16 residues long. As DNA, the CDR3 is TGTGCCAGCAGCTTACGTAGTCGCGCAACTAATGAAAAACTGTTTTTT. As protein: CASSLRSRATNEKLFF.

The CDR3: CASSVAPGNTEAFF. CDR3 nucleotides: TGTGCCAGCAGCGTAGCCCCCGGGAACACTGAAGCTTTCTTT. The chain uses TRBV9 and TRBJ1-1; D unresolved. CDR1 is SGDLS, CDR2 YYNGEE, per germline. The CDR3 totals 14 residues. V dropped 0 bases and J dropped 1 base, with 7 bases sitting between them.

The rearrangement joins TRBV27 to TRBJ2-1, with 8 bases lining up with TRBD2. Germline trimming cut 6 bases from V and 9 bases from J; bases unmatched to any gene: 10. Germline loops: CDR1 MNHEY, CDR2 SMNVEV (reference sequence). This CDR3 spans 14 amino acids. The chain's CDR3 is CASRGGGFGTEQFF. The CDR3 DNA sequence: TGTGCCAGCAGGGGCGGGGGGTTTGGGACTGAGCAGTTCTTC.

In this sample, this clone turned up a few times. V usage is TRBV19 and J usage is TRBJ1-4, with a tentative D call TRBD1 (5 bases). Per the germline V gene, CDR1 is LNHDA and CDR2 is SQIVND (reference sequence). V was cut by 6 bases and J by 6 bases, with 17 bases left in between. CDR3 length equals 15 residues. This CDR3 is CASSAKGRADEKLFF. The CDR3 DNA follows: TGTGCCAGTAGCGCCAAGGGCAGGGCAGATGAAAAACTGTTTTTT.

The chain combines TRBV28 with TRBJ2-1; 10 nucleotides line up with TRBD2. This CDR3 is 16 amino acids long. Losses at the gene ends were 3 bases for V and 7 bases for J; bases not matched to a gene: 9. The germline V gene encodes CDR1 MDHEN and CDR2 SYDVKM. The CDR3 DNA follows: TGTGCCAGCAGTTTGTTGCTAGCGGGAGCCCTGAATGAGCAGTTCTTC. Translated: CASSLLLAGALNEQFF.

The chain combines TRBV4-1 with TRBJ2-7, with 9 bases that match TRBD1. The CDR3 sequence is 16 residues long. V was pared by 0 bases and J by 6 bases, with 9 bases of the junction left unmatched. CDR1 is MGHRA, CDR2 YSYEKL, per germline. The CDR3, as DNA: TGCGCCAGCAGCCAAGATCTAGGGACAGGGATCATCGAGCAGTACTTC. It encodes CASSQDLGTGIIEQYF.

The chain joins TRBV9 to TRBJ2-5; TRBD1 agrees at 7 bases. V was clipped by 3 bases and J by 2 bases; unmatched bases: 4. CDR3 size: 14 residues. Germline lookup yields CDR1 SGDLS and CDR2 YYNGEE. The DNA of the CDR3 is TGTGCCAGCAGCGAGGGGGACAGACAAGAGACCCAGTACTTC. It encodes CASSEGDRQETQYF.

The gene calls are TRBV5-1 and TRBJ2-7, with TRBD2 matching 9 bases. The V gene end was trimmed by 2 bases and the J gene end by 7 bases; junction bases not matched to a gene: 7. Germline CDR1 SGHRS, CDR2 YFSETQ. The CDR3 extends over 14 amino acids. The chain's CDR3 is CASSLPSGIGEQYF. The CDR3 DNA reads TGCGCCAGCAGCTTACCTAGCGGGATCGGTGAGCAGTACTTC.

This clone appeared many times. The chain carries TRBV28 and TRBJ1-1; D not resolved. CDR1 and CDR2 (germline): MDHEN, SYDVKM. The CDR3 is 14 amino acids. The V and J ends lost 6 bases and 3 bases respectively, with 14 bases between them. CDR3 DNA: TGTGCCAGCAGCCTAGAGGGAGGCCACACTGAAGCTTTCTTT. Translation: CASSLEGGHTEAFF.